What follows are 14 T cell receptor beta chains derived from one specimen sequenced in a study of T cell repertoires in ileal Crohn's disease. Using immunoSEQ multiplex PCR, the repertoire was profiled, and TCRdb retains in-frame clones only, with some absent. Counted here are some 17,000 clones, around 66% occurring once; the ten biggest clones make up roughly 5%. The material sequenced was ileal tissue. The receptors were sampled from an adult with Crohn's disease.

This clone was counted a few times. This rearrangement joins TRBV7-8 to TRBJ2-1; a weak D match, TRBD2 (6 bases). Deletions cut 5 bases from V and 6 bases from J, with 17 bases between. Germline-derived CDR1 and CDR2 are SGHVS and FQNEAQ. The CDR3 is 15 amino acids. The CDR3 loop is CASSPRSGVLNEQFF. The CDR3 bases are TGTGCCAGCAGCCCAAGATCGGGGGTCCTCAATGAGCAGTTCTTC.

This clone appeared a few times. The rearrangement links TRBV5-1 to TRBJ2-3; the match to TRBD1 covers 8 bases. Germline V gene sequence: CDR1 SGHRS, CDR2 YFSETQ. Unmatched junction bases numbered 11, after V lost 3 bases and J lost 5 bases. This CDR3 has 16 amino acids. CDR3 DNA: TGCGCCAGCAGCTCCTACTCGACAGGGGATTTAGATACGCAGTATTTT. It codes for CASSSYSTGDLDTQYF.

The chain employs TRBV2 and TRBJ2-7; 7 bases map to TRBD1. The CDR3 covers 15 residues. With V trimmed by 10 bases and J by 2 bases, 14 bases remained unmatched. Germline V gene sequence: CDR1 SNHLY, CDR2 FYNNEI. The CDR3 sequence is CATGKGGDLAYEQYF. The CDR3 coding sequence is TGTGCCACGGGGAAAGGGGGCGATTTGGCCTACGAGCAGTACTTC.

Only one count was recorded for this clone. One end of the junction is discordant with germline, which a read error may explain. The chain combines TRBV27 with TRBJ1-6; 7 positions match TRBD1. Germline V gives CDR1 MNHEY, CDR2 SMNVEV (reference sequence). CDR3 length: 17 residues. Written as DNA, the CDR3 is TGTGCCAGCAGGAAAAATCCCGCCGGGACAGATCGTTCACCCCCCCACTTT. Translation: CASRKNPAGTDRSPPHF.

This clone has a handful of counts. The chain employs TRBV7-9 and TRBJ2-3, with D perhaps TRBD2 (6 bases). Germline assignment: CDR1 SEHNR and CDR2 FQNEAQ (reference sequence). Deletions cut 3 bases from V and 0 bases from J, with 7 bases between. The CDR3 has 14 amino acids. This CDR3 reads CASSFGTSTDTQYF. The CDR3 nucleotides read TGTGCCAGCAGCTTTGGGACTAGCACAGATACGCAGTATTTT.

The V gene is TRBV29-1, the J gene TRBJ2-5, with 14 bases identical to TRBD2. Germline V gene lookup returns CDR1 SQVTM and CDR2 ANQGSEA. Losses at the gene ends were 4 bases for V and 5 bases for J; bases not matched to a gene: 3. This CDR3 comprises 14 residues. CDR3 amino acids: CSVAGTSGSETQYF. The CDR3 nucleotides read TGCAGCGTTGCCGGGACTAGCGGGAGTGAGACCCAGTACTTC.

The genes are TRBV7-3 and TRBJ2-1, with D possibly TRBD1 on 5 matching bases. CDR3 length equals 13 residues. V dropped 1 base and J dropped 9 bases, with 10 bases sitting between them. CDR1 is SGHTA and CDR2 is FQGTGA in the germline V gene. This CDR3 is CASSLNGASEQFF. CDR3 sequence (DNA): TGTGCCAGCAGCTTAAATGGGGCTTCTGAGCAGTTCTTC.

J is TRBJ2-2 and V is TRBV15; the D gene is possibly TRBD2 (5 bases). Trimming cost V 0 bases and J 6 bases, with 8 bases left between them. The length of the CDR3 is 14 residues. Germline assignment: CDR1 LNHNV and CDR2 YYDKDF (reference sequence). This chain's CDR3 is CATSREAAAGELFF. CDR3 DNA sequence: TGTGCCACCAGCAGAGAAGCGGCAGCCGGGGAGCTGTTTTTT.

V usage is TRBV27 and J usage is TRBJ2-3; perhaps TRBD1 as D (5 bases). Looked up from germline, CDR1 is MNHEY and CDR2 is SMNVEV (reference sequence). The CDR3 runs to 12 residues. Trimming took off 5 bases at V and 9 bases at J, with 12 bases between the two ends. This CDR3 is CASSKGIATQYF. The CDR3 nucleotides read TGTGCCAGCAGTAAGGGGATCGCGACGCAGTATTTT.

This chain uses TRBV10-3 with TRBJ2-3; D remains unclear. Germline CDR1 reads ENHRY; CDR2 reads SYGVKD. This CDR3 comprises 14 residues. The germline V and J ends were trimmed by 5 bases and 2 bases, with 11 bases remaining between them. The CDR3, as DNA: TGTGCCATCAGTCAGGCTTTGTCCACAGATACGCAGTATTTT. Protein product: CAISQALSTDTQYF.

This clone has just one count. The chain recombines TRBV13 with TRBJ1-4, with D tentatively TRBD1 (5 bases). CDR1 is PRHDT and CDR2 is FYEKMQ in the germline V gene (reference sequence). V was cut by 0 bases and J by 3 bases, with 5 bases left in between. The CDR3 has 14 residues. CDR3 in amino acids: CASSLGGANEKLFF. In nucleotides, the CDR3 is TGTGCCAGCAGCTTAGGAGGGGCTAATGAAAAACTGTTTTTT.

The chain carries TRBV6-4 and TRBJ2-2; D not resolved. The CDR3 runs to 15 residues. CDR1 and CDR2 (germline): MRHNA, SNTAGT. V lost 3 bases and J 3 bases, leaving 11 bases between the germline ends. The CDR3 is CASSENQADTGELFF. The CDR3 DNA reads as TGTGCCAGCAGTGAAAACCAGGCCGACACCGGGGAGCTGTTTTTT.

V usage is TRBV7-3 and J usage is TRBJ2-1; no reliable D call. V was shortened by 5 bases and J by 8 bases, with 16 bases between the two germline ends. The CDR3 is 14 residues long. The germline V gene encodes CDR1 SGHTA and CDR2 FQGTGA. The CDR3 region has the DNA TGTGCCAGCAGCCCCCTTAGAAACTTCCATGAGCAGTTCTTC. Its protein product is CASSPLRNFHEQFF.

The chain carries TRBV27 and TRBJ2-2, with 7 nucleotides matching TRBD1. From germline, CDR1 is MNHEY and CDR2 SMNVEV (reference sequence). V dropped 10 bases and J dropped 2; count of bases not matched to a gene: 7. This CDR3 is 14 amino acids long. The DNA of the CDR3 is TGTGCCACCAAGGGACAGTCCAACACCGGGGAGCTGTTTTTT. This sequence encodes CATKGQSNTGELFF.